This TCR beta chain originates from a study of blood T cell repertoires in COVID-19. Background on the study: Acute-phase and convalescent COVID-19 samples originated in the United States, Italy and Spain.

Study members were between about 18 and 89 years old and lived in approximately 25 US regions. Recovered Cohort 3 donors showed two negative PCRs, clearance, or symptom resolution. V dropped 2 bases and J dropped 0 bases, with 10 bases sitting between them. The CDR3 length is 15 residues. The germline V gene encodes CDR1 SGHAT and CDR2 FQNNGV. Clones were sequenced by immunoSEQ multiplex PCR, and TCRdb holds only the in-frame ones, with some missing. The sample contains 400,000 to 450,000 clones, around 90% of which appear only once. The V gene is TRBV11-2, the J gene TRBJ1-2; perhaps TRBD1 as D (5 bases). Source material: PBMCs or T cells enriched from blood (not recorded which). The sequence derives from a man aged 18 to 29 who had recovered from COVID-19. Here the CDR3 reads CASSLTQTANYGYTF. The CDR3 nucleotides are TGTGCCAGCAGCTTAACTCAGACAGCTAACTATGGCTACACCTTC.